This TCR beta chain was obtained from a study of CD8+CD57+ T cells in acquired aplastic anemia. V dropped 6 bases and J dropped 0 bases, with 9 bases sitting between them. CDR1 is SNHLY and CDR2 is FYNNEI in the germline V gene. The CDR3 runs 15 residues. Concerning this clonotype: This may stem from a read error, because a much larger clone lies one nucleotide away.

Patients chosen for sequencing had CD8+CD57+ cells that had expanded, as shown by flow cytometry. The cohort consisted entirely of patients having severe acquired aplastic anemia. Patients were therapy-naive when their blood was sampled. CDR3 and TCR beta VDJ profiling relied on a genomic DNA template. MiXCR, applied by TCRdb to the reads, yields one record per CDR3 protein. In the table there are hundreds of thousands of distinct CDR3 sequences, roughly a third of which are singletons. The sample taken for sequencing was sorted CD4+, CD8+, or CD8+CD57+ T cells (not recorded which) from PBMCs. The chain employs TRBV2 and TRBJ1-6; D may be TRBD1 (6 bases). The receptor's source is a human donor with aplastic anemia. The CDR3 DNA reads TGTGCCAGCAGGGACAGTCCCTCCTATAATTCACCCCTCCACTTT. Its translation is CASRDSPSYNSPLHF.